The source of this TCR beta chain is a study of T cells in Graves' hyperthyroidism and ophthalmopathy. This clonotype came up many times. TCR beta CDR3 regions were amplified from RNA. TCR CDR3 regions were first amplified by RT-PCR with HTBI primers. TCRdb independently ran MiXCR on the multiplex PCR reads; one entry per CDR3 protein. In the table there are about 560,000 distinct CDR3 sequences, 16% of which are singletons. Looked up from germline, CDR1 is MDHEN and CDR2 is SYDVKM. V dropped 11 bases and J dropped 8 bases, with 26 bases sitting between them. The CDR3 is 15 amino acids. The rearrangement uses TRBV28 and TRBJ2-3; weak D call: TRBD2 (6 bases). The sample consisted of blood. This sequence was found in a woman aged 18-29 years with Graves' hyperthyroidism. The CDR3 sequence is CAGGIRDGPQGTQYF. As DNA, the CDR3 is TGTGCCGGCGGGATTCGGGACGGGCCCCAGGGTACGCAGTATTTT.